The clone carrying this T cell receptor (beta chain) occurred once. The CDR3 runs 16 residues. The germline V gene has CDR1 SGHTA and CDR2 FQGNSA. Trimming removed 1 base at V and 1 base at J, with 13 bases between. This sample is part of a study of shared clonotypes between healthy human individuals. Genomic DNA (from each subset) was split evenly across several immunoSEQ plates. This table comes from immunoSEQ multiplex PCR, and its TCRdb copy is limited to in-frame clones, with some not included. The sample yields roughly 2.1 million clones, 85% to 95% seen once. In the naive CD8 group, cells lacked CD45RO and were positively selected for CCR7, so terminally differentiated effector memory CD45RA+ cells were left out. Each sample came from a Caucasian adult donor living in Nashville, Tennessee.

The V call is TRBV7-2, the J call TRBJ1-2; D unresolved. This TCR derives from a man between 18 and 29 years old in good health. Some clones in this sample may be carry-over from other donors' samples. Material for sequencing was naive CD8+ T cells from PBMCs. This CDR3 is CASSLVFTLSNYGYTF. CDR3 nucleotide sequence: TGTGCCAGCAGCTTAGTATTTACGCTTAGTAACTATGGCTACACCTTC. Variable domain in full (rest from reference TRBV7-2 and TRBJ1-2): GAGVSQSPSNKVTEKGKDVELRCDPISGHTALYWYRQSLGQGLEFLIYFQGNSAPDKSGLPSDRFSAERTGGSVSTLTIQRTQQEDSAVYLCASSLVFTLSNYGYTFGSGTRLTVV.